The 8 T cell receptor beta chains in this list originate from one sample, sequenced in a study of blood T cells in healthy people across ages. The use of a sample-barcoded 5' primer and a J-beta primer mix characterized a second PCR of roughly 6 to 11 cycles. TCRdb used MiXCR to reprocess the 5' RACE reads, holding one entry per CDR3 protein. Seen here are about 830,000 distinct CDR3 sequences, about 62% observed once, and the top ten hold 20% to 25%. The sample was blood. The receptor set was obtained from a man aged 25 to 40 in good health.

The genes are TRBV18 and TRBJ2-7, with D perhaps assigned TRBD1 or TRBD2 (6 bases each). V was trimmed by 6 bases and J by 1 base, leaving 13 bases between them. In germline, CDR1 is KGHSH, CDR2 LQKENI. The CDR3 length is 14 residues. The CDR3 nucleotides read TGTGCCAGCTCCACCAGGAGGGGGTCCTACGAGCAGTACTTC. The encoded protein is CASSTRRGSYEQYF.

This sequence joins TRBV7-9 and TRBJ1-1; D unclear. Trimming stripped 3 bases from V and 4 bases from J, with 15 bases between. Germline V gene sequence: CDR1 SEHNR, CDR2 FQNEAQ (reference sequence). The CDR3 runs to 15 residues. This CDR3 reads CASSLYPGLGTEAFF. DNA for the CDR3: TGTGCCAGCAGCTTGTACCCGGGATTGGGCACTGAAGCTTTCTTT.

V is TRBV30 and J is TRBJ2-7; 7 nucleotides agree with TRBD1. The end of the DNA fits TRBJ2-5 better, so the J call may be wrong. The CDR3 spans 13 residues. Germline V gives CDR1 GTSNPN, CDR2 SVGIG (reference sequence). The CDR3 here is CAWSWLRGETQYF. CDR3 in DNA: TGTGCCTGGAGTTGGCTCAGGGGGGAGACCCAGTACTTC.

The CDR3 DNA sequence: TGTGCCATCGTCGGGGTCGCCGGGGAGCTGTTTTTT. The encoded protein is CAIVGVAGELFF. The chain uses TRBV10-3 and TRBJ2-2; D may be TRBD2 (5 bases). This CDR3 contains 12 residues. Trimming cost V 8 bases and J 6 bases, with 10 bases left between them. Germline values: CDR1 ENHRY, CDR2 SYGVKD.

The rearrangement joins TRBV7-3 to TRBJ2-3, with D maybe TRBD2 (6 bases). CDR3 length: 14 residues. Trimming cost V 5 bases and J 5 bases, with 14 bases left between them. Germline CDR1 reads SGHTA; CDR2 reads FQGTGA. The CDR3 sequence is CASSRLGGGDTQYF. CDR3 bases: TGTGCCAGCAGCCGACTGGGGGGTGGAGATACGCAGTATTTT.

V is TRBV21-1 and J is TRBJ1-2; the table assigns TRBD1, which was not confirmed against the DNA. TRBV21-1 is annotated as a pseudogene. The CDR3 loop spans 14 amino acids. In DNA, the CDR3 is TGTGCCAGCAGCAATCAGGGGCCTACCTATGGCTACACCTTC. Translation: CASSNQGPTYGYTF.

The chain combines TRBV5-1 with TRBJ1-5, with a tentative D call TRBD1 (6 bases). CDR3 length: 14 amino acids. V dropped 4 bases and J dropped 4 bases, with 12 bases sitting between them. CDR1 and CDR2 from the germline V gene are SGHRS and YFSETQ. The CDR3 region is CASSVEGGNQPQHF. The CDR3 bases are TGCGCCAGCAGCGTCGAGGGGGGAAATCAGCCCCAGCATTTT.

J is TRBJ1-5 and V is TRBV20-1; no clear D. CDR1 and CDR2 (germline): DFQATT, SNEGSKA (reference sequence). Trimming cost V 2 bases and J 4 bases, with 12 bases left between them. The CDR3 has 14 amino acids. The CDR3 DNA follows: TGCAGTGCTAGATGGGGAGGGCCGAATCAGCCCCAGCATTTT. It encodes CSARWGGPNQPQHF.